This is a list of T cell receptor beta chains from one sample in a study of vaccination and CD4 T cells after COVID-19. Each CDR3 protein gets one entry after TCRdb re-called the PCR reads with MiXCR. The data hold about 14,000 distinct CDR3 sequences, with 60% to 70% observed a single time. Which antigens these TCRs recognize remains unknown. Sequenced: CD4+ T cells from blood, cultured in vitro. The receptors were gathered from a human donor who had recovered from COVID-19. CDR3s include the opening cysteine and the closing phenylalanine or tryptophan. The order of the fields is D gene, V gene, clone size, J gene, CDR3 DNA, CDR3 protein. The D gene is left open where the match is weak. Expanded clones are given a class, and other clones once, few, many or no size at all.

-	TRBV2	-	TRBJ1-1	TGTGCCAGCAGGGGGACAAGAACGAGATTGAACACTGAAGCTTTCTTT	CASRGTRTRLNTEAFF
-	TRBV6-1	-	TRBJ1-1	TGTGCCAGCAGAAGCACTGAAGCTTTCTTT	CASRSTEAFF
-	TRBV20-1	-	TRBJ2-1	TGCAGTGCTAGAGGGTGGAACTCCTACAATGAGCAGTTCTTC	CSARGWNSYNEQFF
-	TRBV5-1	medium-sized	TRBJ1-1	TGCGCCAGCAGCTTGGGGTCGCCGAACACTGAAGCTTTCTTT	CASSLGSPNTEAFF
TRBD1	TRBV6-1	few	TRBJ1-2	TGTGCCAGCACAGGGGGCACCCTGAATCCGGGCTACACCTTC	CASTGGTLNPGYTF
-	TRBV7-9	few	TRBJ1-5	TGTGCCAGCAGCTTAGCAGGAGGCGGTAGCAATCAGCCCCAGCATTTT	CASSLAGGGSNQPQHF
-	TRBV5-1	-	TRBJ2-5	TGCGCCAGCAGCTTGGCCGACTCAACTAGGGAGACCCAGTACTTC	CASSLADSTRETQYF
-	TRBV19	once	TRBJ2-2	TGTGCCAGTAGGGGGGATGGCCTCTACACCGGGGAGCTGTTTTTT	CASRGDGLYTGELFF
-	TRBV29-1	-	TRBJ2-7	TGCAGTGTTCGGGACTACGAGCAGTACTTC	CSVRDYEQYF
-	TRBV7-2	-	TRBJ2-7	TGTGCCAGCAGCCCGCGGGGTAGCTTCGGCGAGCAGTACTTC	CASSPRGSFGEQYF
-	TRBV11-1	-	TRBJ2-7	TGTGCCAGCAGCTTAGAGGCTAGTGCGGACGTTTTGTTC	CASSLEASADVLF
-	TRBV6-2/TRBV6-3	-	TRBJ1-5	TGTGCCAGCAGTTCCACCCAAGGGGAACGGAATCAGCCCCAGCATTTT	CASSSTQGERNQPQHF
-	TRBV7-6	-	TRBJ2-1	TGTGCCAGCAGCTTGGGGCGTAACAATGAGCAGTTCTTC	CASSLGRNNEQFF
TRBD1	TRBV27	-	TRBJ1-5	TGTGCCAGCAGTTTTAAGGGGGCTGGGGACCAGCCCCAGCATTTT	CASSFKGAGDQPQHF
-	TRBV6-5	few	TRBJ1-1	TGTGCCAGCAGTTATGAGGCCGGGAATACTGAAGCTTTCTTT	CASSYEAGNTEAFF
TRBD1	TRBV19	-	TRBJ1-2	TGTGCCAGTGGGACAGCTTACTCAGGAGGGCATGGCTACACCTTC	CASGTAYSGGHGYTF
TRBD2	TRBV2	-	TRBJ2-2	TGTGCCAGCATATTCGAGCGGGAGTCCGGGGAGCTGTTTTTT	CASIFERESGELFF
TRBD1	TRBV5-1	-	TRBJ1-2	TGCGCCAGCAGCTTGGAGACAGGGGAAGGCTACACCTTC	CASSLETGEGYTF
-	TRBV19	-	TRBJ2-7	TGTGCCAGTAACGAGTGGGGGTCCTACGAGCAGTACTTC	CASNEWGSYEQYF
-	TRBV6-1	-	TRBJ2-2	TGTGCCAGCAGTCGACTTCAGAGCACCGGGGAGCTGTTTTTT	CASSRLQSTGELFF
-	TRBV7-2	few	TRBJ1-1	TGTGCCAGCAGCTTAGGAAGGGGGGGGACTGAAGCTTTCTTT	CASSLGRGGTEAFF
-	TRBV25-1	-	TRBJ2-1	TGTGCCAGCAGTGAATCAGTGGGGGACTACAATGAGCAGTTCTTC	CASSESVGDYNEQFF
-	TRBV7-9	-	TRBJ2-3	TGTGCCAGCAGCGACGAGAGGGGGACAGATACGCAGTATTTT	CASSDERGTDTQYF
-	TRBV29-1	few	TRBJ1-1	TGCAGCGTGGGGGGAGGGAACACTGAAGCTTTCTTT	CSVGGGNTEAFF
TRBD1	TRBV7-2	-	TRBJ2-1	TGTGCCAGCAGCTTAGGGACAGGGGAATGGAATGAGCAGTTCTTC	CASSLGTGEWNEQFF
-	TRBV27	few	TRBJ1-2	TGTGCCAGCAGTTCGTCCACTGGTGGCTACACCTTC	CASSSSTGGYTF
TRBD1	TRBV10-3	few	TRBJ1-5	TGTGCCATCAGCGCCACAGGGGGCGGCAATCAGCCCCAGCATTTT	CAISATGGGNQPQHF
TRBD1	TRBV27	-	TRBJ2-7	TGTGCCAGCAGTTCCGGGACAGGGGCCTCCTACGAGCAGTACTTC	CASSSGTGASYEQYF
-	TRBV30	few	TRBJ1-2	TGTGCCTGGACAAATAGAACGGGGCGGGGCTACACCTTC	CAWTNRTGRGYTF
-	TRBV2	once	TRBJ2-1	TGTGCCAGCAGTGGGAGCTCGAATTACAATGAGCAGTTCTTC	CASSGSSNYNEQFF
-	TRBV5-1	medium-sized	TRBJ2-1	TGCGCCAGCAGCGAGACGATGGGCGAGCAGTTCTTC	CASSETMGEQFF
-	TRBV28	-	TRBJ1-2	TGTGCCAGCAGTTTATCTAGCTATGGCTACACCTTC	CASSLSSYGYTF